The sequence of this TCR beta chain was determined in a study of blood T cells in healthy people across ages. The CDR3 length is 17 residues. CDR1 is MGHDK and CDR2 is SYGVNS in the germline V gene. The V segment lost 5 bases and the J segment 0 bases; nucleotides outside the gene matches: 5. This clonotype was seen many times. Alongside a J-beta primer mix, a sample-barcoded 5' primer served in a second PCR lasting roughly 6 to 11 cycles. TCRdb re-derived calls from the 5' RACE reads in MiXCR, one entry per CDR3 protein. This table holds approximately 810,000 distinct CDR3 sequences, 25% to 30% found once.

The receptor comes from a woman aged 80 or over in good health. The chain couples TRBV25-1 to TRBJ1-6; 9 nucleotides match TRBD1. Sequencing was carried out using blood. CDR3 coding DNA: TGTGCCAGCAGTCCGTCGACAGGGGGCTCCTATAATTCACCCCTCCACTTT. As protein: CASSPSTGGSYNSPLHF.